This T cell receptor (beta chain) was found in a study of T cells in Graves' hyperthyroidism and ophthalmopathy. Study-wide points: Most thyroid clonotypes that were expanded above 0.001 also turned up in blood. Ophthalmopathy stood apart from stable hyperthyroidism in a 13 V-J model. Before onset, ophthalmopathy was predicted by the model a median roughly six months earlier.

Clinical symptoms, serum thyroxine and TRAb, thyroid ultrasound and orbital computed tomography together formed the diagnostic basis. The germline gives CDR1 GTSNPN, CDR2 SVGIG (reference sequence). With 5 bases removed from V and 5 bases from J, the gap between germline ends came to 16 bases. The CDR3 consists of 13 residues. RNA transcripts yielded amplified TCR beta CDR3 regions. Carried out on the TCR CDR3, a first-round RT-PCR used the HTBI primer set. TCRdb re-called the multiplex PCR reads with MiXCR, one entry per CDR3 protein. Of 550,000 to 650,000 distinct CDR3 sequences listed, 11% to 15% are singletons. The sample holds many counts of this clonotype. Its antigen remains unknown.

This TCR was recovered from a woman in her 30s with Graves' hyperthyroidism that later progressed to Graves' ophthalmopathy. Sequencing used blood. The chain is built from TRBV30 and TRBJ2-7; D is tentatively TRBD1 or TRBD2 (6 bases each). The CDR3 DNA is TGTGCCTGGGACCGAAGGGGGAGGAACGAGCAGTACTTC. Translating gives CAWDRRGRNEQYF. Full variable domain (remainder filled in from reference TRBV30 and TRBJ2-7): SQTIHQWPATLVQPVGSPLSLECTVEGTSNPNLYWYRQAAGRGLQLLFYSVGIGQISSEVPQNLSASRPQDRQFILSSKKLLLSDSGFYLCAWDRRGRNEQYFGPGTRLTVT.